This record covers a single T cell receptor (beta chain). As yet, its antigen is unknown. The CDR3 sequence is 14 residues long. V gave up 4 bases and J gave up 6 bases; unmatched junction bases: 4. CDR1 is SGHNT, CDR2 YYREEE, per germline (reference sequence). This specimen comes from a study of blood T cells in healthy people across ages. General study findings and limits: Estimates based on one million T cells were treated as lower bounds. More naive CD4+ cells and higher diversity marked long-lived donors relative to aged donors.

With a J-beta primer mix and a sample-barcoded 5' primer, a second PCR ran roughly 6 to 11 cycles. TCRdb re-analysed the 5' RACE reads in MiXCR, keeping a single row per CDR3 protein. This sample has 750,000 to 1,000,000 distinct CDR3 sequences, with 25% to 35% found just once. The sample was also reused in another study, on T cells of mothers and their children. That paper adds: Every microgram of extracted RNA entered cDNA synthesis, around 1.5 ug per 15 ul.

The chain recombines TRBV5-4 with TRBJ1-6; 7 nucleotides agree with TRBD1. The sequence was obtained from a middle-aged woman in good health. The sample taken for sequencing was blood. The CDR3 loop reads CASSRQGGNSPLHF. CDR3 nucleotides: TGTGCCAGCAGCCGGCAGGGGGGTAATTCACCCCTCCACTTT.